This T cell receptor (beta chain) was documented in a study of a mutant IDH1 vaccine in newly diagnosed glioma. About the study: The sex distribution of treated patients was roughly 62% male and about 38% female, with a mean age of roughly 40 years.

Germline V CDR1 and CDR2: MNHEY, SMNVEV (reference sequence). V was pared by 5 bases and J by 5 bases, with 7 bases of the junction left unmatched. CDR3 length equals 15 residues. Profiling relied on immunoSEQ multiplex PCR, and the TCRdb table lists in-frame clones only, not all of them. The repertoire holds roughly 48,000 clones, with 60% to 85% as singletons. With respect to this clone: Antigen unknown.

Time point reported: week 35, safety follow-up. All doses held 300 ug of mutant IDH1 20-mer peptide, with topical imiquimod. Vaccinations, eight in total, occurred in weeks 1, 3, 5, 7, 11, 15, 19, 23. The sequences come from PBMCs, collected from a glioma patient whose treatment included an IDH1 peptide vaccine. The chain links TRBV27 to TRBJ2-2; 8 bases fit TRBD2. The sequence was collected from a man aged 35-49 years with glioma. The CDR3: CASSPERERTGELFF. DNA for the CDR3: TGTGCCAGCAGTCCCGAGCGGGAGAGGACCGGGGAGCTGTTTTTT.